This passage covers 21 T cell receptor beta chains from one sample sequenced in a study of CD8 T cells in Susac syndrome. RNA amounts of 0.5 to 1 ug underwent reverse transcription with random hexamers. One entry per CDR3 protein results from TCRdb running MiXCR on the immunoSEQ multiplex PCR reads. The sample includes approximately 120,000 distinct CDR3 sequences, about 93% of them seen just once. Sequenced input: CD4+ T cells from PBMCs. The receptors come from a human donor in good health.

CDR3: CASSLEGLYTTDTQYF. The CDR3 DNA is TGCGCCAGCAGCTTGGAGGGACTCTACACCACAGATACGCAGTATTTT. The chain links TRBV5-1 to TRBJ2-3; TRBD2 is a possible D gene (6 bases). This CDR3 is 16 amino acids long. The germline CDR1 and CDR2 sequences are SGHRS and YFSETQ. The ends were cut back, 0 bases at V and 2 bases at J, with 13 bases in the middle.

This clonotype was seen once. The V and J genes are TRBV24-1 and TRBJ2-1; 10 nucleotides agree with TRBD1. The V gene's germline CDR1 is KGHDR and CDR2 SFDVKD. The CDR3 is 13 amino acids. V lost 9 bases to trimming and J lost 7 bases; unmatched junction nucleotides: 5. The CDR3, as DNA: TGTGCCACCCAAGGACAGGGGGAGAATGAGCAGTTCTTC. Translating gives CATQGQGENEQFF.

DNA of the CDR3: TGCAGCGTTGAAGCACAATGGGGAAATGGCTACACCTTC. Encoded protein: CSVEAQWGNGYTF. The chain carries TRBV29-1 and TRBJ1-2; D gene unclear. CDR3 length: 13 amino acids. Trimming pared 1 base from V and 6 bases from J, leaving 12 bases between. Looked up from germline, CDR1 is SQVTM and CDR2 is ANQGSEA.

The chain employs TRBV7-9 and TRBJ1-3, with 7 bases lining up with TRBD1. Germline CDR1 is SEHNR and CDR2 is FQNEAQ (reference sequence). Trimming at V came to 6 bases and at J to 7 bases, leaving 6 bases not matched to a gene. The CDR3 sequence is 13 residues long. The CDR3 region has the DNA TGTGCCAGCAGATCAGGGGGAATGAACACCATATATTTT. Amino acids: CASRSGGMNTIYF. The whole variable domain, remainder taken from reference TRBV7-9 and TRBJ1-3, is DTGVSQNPRHKITKRGQNVTFRCDPISEHNRLYWYRQTLGQGPEFLTYFQNEAQLEKSRLLSDRFSAERPKGSFSTLEIQRTEQGDSAMYLCASRSGGMNTIYFGEGSWLTVV.

The chain combines TRBV11-2 with TRBJ2-4, with 9 bases fitting TRBD2. The CDR3 totals 20 residues. Looked up from germline, CDR1 is SGHAT and CDR2 is FQNNGV. Unmatched junction bases numbered 23, after V lost 4 bases and J lost 7 bases. CDR3 amino acids: CASSSGPFNRGREGWNIQYF. The DNA for the CDR3 is TGTGCCAGCAGCTCTGGACCCTTCAATCGCGGGAGGGAGGGGTGGAACATTCAGTACTTC.

The J gene is TRBJ2-3, the V gene TRBV7-9; D gene uncertain. V lost 5 bases and J 2 bases, leaving 11 bases between the germline ends. CDR3 length equals 14 residues. Germline V gene sequence: CDR1 SEHNR, CDR2 FQNEAQ (reference sequence). In nucleotides, the CDR3 is TGTGCCAGCAGCCCGCCAAGTGACACAGATACGCAGTATTTT. Its protein is CASSPPSDTDTQYF.

This chain connects TRBV2 to TRBJ2-6, with unresolved D. V was cut by 5 bases and J by 0 bases, with 8 bases left in between. From germline, CDR1 is SNHLY and CDR2 FYNNEI. The CDR3 is 15 residues long. The CDR3 region has the DNA TGTGCCAGCAGTTCGGAGAACTCTGGGGCCAACGTCCTGACTTTC. As protein: CASSSENSGANVLTF.

The CDR3 nucleotides read TGTGCCAGTAGTCAGGACAGGGGCGGAAACATTCAGTACTTC. Translation gives CASSQDRGGNIQYF. The chain employs TRBV19 and TRBJ2-4; TRBD1 agrees at 9 bases. Trimming took 5 bases from V and 6 from J; bases not matched to a gene: 5. This CDR3 comprises 14 residues. The germline V gene has CDR1 LNHDA and CDR2 SQIVND (reference sequence).

The J gene is TRBJ2-7, the V gene TRBV20-1; 7 bases align to TRBD2. Germline loops: CDR1 DFQATT, CDR2 SNEGSKA (reference sequence). The CDR3 runs 17 residues. After removal of 0 bases from V and 6 bases from J, the junction contained 17 bases not matched to a gene. The CDR3 DNA sequence: TGCAGTGCTAGAGACCAAGGCGCGGGAGAAATTAGTCGCGAGCAGTACTTC. It codes for CSARDQGAGEISREQYF.

This sequence joins TRBV11-3 and TRBJ2-2; D unresolved. V lost 2 bases and J 7 bases, leaving 17 bases between the germline ends. The CDR3 consists of 16 residues. CDR1 SGHNT and CDR2 YENEEA come from the germline V gene. The CDR3 region is CASSLLSPTLGGELFF. CDR3 nucleotide sequence: TGTGCCAGCAGCTTACTCTCCCCGACGCTAGGCGGGGAGCTGTTTTTT. The full variable domain, its missing parts supplied by reference TRBV11-3 and TRBJ2-2, is EAGVVQSPRYKIIEKKQPVAFWCNPISGHNTLYWYLQNLGQGPELLIRYENEEAVDDSQLPKDRFSAERLKGVDSTLKIQPAELGDSAVYLCASSLLSPTLGGELFFGEGSRLTVL.

This clonotype has just one count. The chain has TRBV28 and TRBJ2-3; 9 positions agree with TRBD1. This CDR3 is 17 amino acids long. Germline loops: CDR1 MDHEN, CDR2 SYDVKM. V lost 0 bases, J lost 2 bases, and 6 bases stayed unmatched. The CDR3 DNA reads TGTGCCAGCAGTTTATGGACGACAGGGGGTTTCACAGATACGCAGTATTTT. This gives the protein CASSLWTTGGFTDTQYF. Drawing the rest from reference TRBV28 and TRBJ2-3, the complete variable domain is DVKVTQSSRYLVKRTGEKVFLECVQDMDHENMFWYRQDPGLGLRLIYFSYDVKMKEKGDIPEGYSVSREKKERFSLILESASTNQTSMYLCASSLWTTGGFTDTQYFGPGTRLTVL.

CDR3 DNA sequence: TGTGCCACCCAGTATACAGGGAAGAATCAGCCCCAGCATTTT. Translating it yields CATQYTGKNQPQHF. The chain couples TRBV19 to TRBJ1-5; D may be TRBD1 (6 bases). The V gene's germline CDR1 is LNHDA and CDR2 SQIVND (reference sequence). The CDR3 extends over 14 amino acids. Trimming cost V 10 bases and J 4 bases, with 17 bases left between them.

V and J are TRBV10-2 and TRBJ1-1; tentative D call: TRBD1 (5 bases). The CDR3 contains 13 residues. Trimming took 4 bases from V and 3 from J, leaving 9 bases between them. Germline V gives CDR1 WSHSY, CDR2 SAAADI. This CDR3 reads CASSVRGDTEAFF. CDR3 coding DNA: TGCGCCAGCAGTGTAAGGGGCGACACTGAAGCTTTCTTT.

The V gene is TRBV18, the J gene TRBJ2-5; D may be TRBD1 or TRBD2 (5 bases each). Between the trimmed V and J ends, which lost 3 bases and 5 bases, there was a span of 16 bases. Germline V gives CDR1 KGHSH, CDR2 LQKENI. This CDR3 is 15 amino acids long. DNA of the CDR3: TGTGCCAGCTCACCGATCGACCGAGGGGCCGAGACCCAGTACTTC. The encoded protein is CASSPIDRGAETQYF.

This clonotype was counted once. The chain recombines TRBV29-1 with TRBJ2-3; TRBD2 matches 7 bases. Germline loops: CDR1 SQVTM, CDR2 ANQGSEA. Trimming at V came to 8 bases and at J to 1 base, leaving 12 bases not matched to a gene. The length of the CDR3 is 15 residues. CDR3 DNA sequence: TGCAGCCCGTGGGGGAGGGAGGCGGGCACAGATACGCAGTATTTT. Translating gives CSPWGREAGTDTQYF.

The chain employs TRBV5-1 and TRBJ2-3; D call uncertain. V was shortened by 0 bases and J by 3 bases, with 5 bases between the two germline ends. The CDR3 is made up of 13 amino acids. Germline V gene lookup returns CDR1 SGHRS and CDR2 YFSETQ. Here the CDR3 DNA reads TGCGCCAGCAGCTTGGCGGTTACAGATACGCAGTATTTT. The encoded protein is CASSLAVTDTQYF.

The gene calls are TRBV29-1 and TRBJ1-1; maybe TRBD1 (6 bases). The germline V gene has CDR1 SQVTM and CDR2 ANQGSEA. The CDR3 runs to 13 residues. Trimming pared 3 bases from V and 3 bases from J, leaving 11 bases between. The CDR3: CSVEWGLDTEAFF. The CDR3 nucleotides are TGCAGCGTTGAGTGGGGGCTTGACACTGAAGCTTTCTTT.

The chain has TRBV30 and TRBJ1-1, with 9 nucleotides matching TRBD1. This CDR3 is 15 amino acids long. The V and J ends lost 8 bases and 3 bases, in that order; junction bases with no gene match: 13. Germline lookup yields CDR1 GTSNPN and CDR2 SVGIG (reference sequence). CDR3 protein: CARGRQGVGHTEAFF. The CDR3 DNA reads TGTGCCCGGGGCCGACAGGGGGTTGGTCACACTGAAGCTTTCTTT.

This clonotype has just a few counts. The chain is built from TRBV7-2 and TRBJ2-3; D possibly corresponds to TRBD1 (5 bases). Germline-derived CDR1 and CDR2 are SGHTA and FQGNSA. The CDR3 has 13 amino acids. Between the trimmed V and J ends, which lost 3 bases and 4 bases, there was a span of 8 bases. CDR3 sequence (DNA): TGTGCCAGCAGCTTCGCAGGGCCAGATACGCAGTATTTT. Protein: CASSFAGPDTQYF. The whole variable domain, filled in from reference TRBV7-2 and TRBJ2-3, reads GAGVSQSPSNKVTEKGKDVELRCDPISGHTALYWYRQSLGQGLEFLIYFQGNSAPDKSGLPSDRFSAERTGGSVSTLTIQRTQQEDSAVYLCASSFAGPDTQYFGPGTRLTVL.

The J gene is TRBJ2-5, the V gene TRBV20-1, with D hard to call. This CDR3 has 11 residues. Trimming pared 3 bases from V and 4 bases from J, leaving 6 bases between. Germline V lookup: CDR1 DFQATT, CDR2 SNEGSKA (reference sequence). CDR3 DNA sequence: TGCAGTGCTAGTCAATTAGAGACCCAGTACTTC. Protein sequence: CSASQLETQYF.

V usage is TRBV12-3 or TRBV12-4 and J usage is TRBJ1-1, with no clear D. Trimming removed 11 bases from V and 2 bases from J, with 9 bases in between. This CDR3 comprises 11 residues. DNA for the CDR3: TGTGCCCTCCGGGGAAACACTGAAGCTTTCTTT. It specifies CALRGNTEAFF.